This is a list of T cell receptor beta chains from one sample in a study of cytomegalovirus exposure and HLA in healthy donors. Sequencing used immunoSEQ multiplex PCR; TCRdb keeps in-frame clones, though not all of them. The sample lists roughly 200,000 clones; 70% to 85% were seen once. The specimen was PBMCs. These receptors were collected from a woman between 40 and 50 years old in good health and CMV-seronegative. CDR3s leave out the opening cysteine and the closing phenylalanine or tryptophan. The listing skips clone size in some rows; elsewhere it reads once, few, many or a size class.

clone size | V gene | CDR3 protein
- | TRBV15 | ATSRVGGARYNEQF
- | TRBV5-4 | ASSRGLAGGRSYEQY
- | TRBV19 | ASSPNSMLNEKLF
- | TRBV29-1 | SVEDLTSGGI
- | TRBV10-2 | ATAPDRAGETQY
- | TRBV7-2 | ASSLGGGPDTQY
- | TRBV18 | ASSPRGVGTNTEAF
- | TRBV6-5 | ASSWTGINTGELF
- | TRBV2 | ASSRGGPIMEPQH
- | TRBV2 | ASSPGQSNQPQH
few | TRBV2 | ASSEGPSYEQY
- | TRBV5-1 | ASSEGSRTVNTEAF
- | TRBV20-1 | SANDRGGYT
- | TRBV7-9 | ASSPQGGFYGYT
- | TRBV11-3 | ASSPSGATDTQY
- | TRBV15 | ATSSRVNGYT
few | TRBV10-3 | AISEVGGGTEAF
- | TRBV5-1 | ASSLAFSGELQETQY
- | TRBV6-5 | ASSTQGRDGYT
- | TRBV10-1 | ASSEPGGFADTQY
- | TRBV4-1 | ASSHTVFDQPQH
- | TRBV30 | AWSTLDEQY
- | TRBV27 | ASSSLQGSYEQY
- | TRBV4-1 | ASSQDLGGTQPQH
- | TRBV5-6 | ASSLLVQGWDTQY
- | TRBV11-3 | ATQTNRGANYGYT
- | TRBV4-3 | ASSHTGTAYYGYT
- | TRBV14 | ASSTQGFSGNTIY
- | TRBV6-1 | ALSGSMANTGELF
- | TRBV19 | AGGTGNSPLH
- | TRBV6-5 | ASSENWNYGYT
- | TRBV6-5 | ASSSGQGMAEAF
- | TRBV19 | ASRTSGTGINEQF
- | TRBV6-5 | ASSLSSGNTYEQY
- | TRBV7-8 | ASSSPGQGAIYEKLF
- | TRBV5-1 | ASSSGTVSDTQY
- | TRBV5-1 | ASLPGWGRTDTQY
few | TRBV27 | ASSLRAGGTYEQY